Below, 23 T cell receptor beta chains from the same sample are listed, as sequenced in a study of PD-L1 blockade in urothelial cancer. Clones were sequenced by immunoSEQ multiplex PCR, and TCRdb holds only the in-frame ones, with some missing. The table lists 53,000 or so clones, 86% of them singletons. The source material was PBMCs, sampled around atezolizumab (anti-PD-L1) treatment. The receptor set was obtained from a man aged 55 to 70 with urothelial cancer.

Regarding this clone: The sample carries other DNA sequences with the same CDR3. The chain has TRBV5-1 and TRBJ2-7, with a weak D call TRBD2 (5 bases). The CDR3 is made up of 14 amino acids. CDR1 and CDR2 from the germline V gene are SGHRS and YFSETQ. The ends were cut back, 0 bases at V and 2 bases at J, with 9 bases in the middle. Here the CDR3 reads CASSLEAGTYEQYF. The CDR3 nucleotides read TGCGCCAGCAGCTTGGAGGCCGGGACCTACGAGCAGTACTTC.

This clone was observed a few times. The gene calls are TRBV7-2 and TRBJ1-1; 7 positions agree with TRBD1. The CDR3 is made up of 13 amino acids. Germline lookup yields CDR1 SGHTA and CDR2 FQGNSA. V shed 5 bases and J 3 bases; nucleotides not matched to a gene: 3. The CDR3 DNA is TGTGCCAGCAGCCTCACAGGGGACACTGAAGCTTTCTTT. This sequence encodes CASSLTGDTEAFF.

The chain recombines TRBV5-4 with TRBJ2-3; tentatively, D is TRBD2 (6 bases). Germline-derived CDR1 and CDR2 are SGHNT and YYREEE (reference sequence). Trimming left V 0 bases short and J 3 bases short, with 8 bases between. The CDR3 has 14 residues. In DNA, the CDR3 is TGTGCCAGCAGCTTGGACGGGAGAACAGATACGCAGTATTTT. It is translated as CASSLDGRTDTQYF.

This rearrangement joins TRBV4-3 to TRBJ2-7, with TRBD1 matching over 11 bases. This CDR3 comprises 17 residues. Germline CDR1 is LGHNA and CDR2 is YSLEER. The junction had 10 bases not matched to a gene; V was cut back by 3 bases and J by 3 bases. The CDR3: CASSQNEGGQGDYEQYF. CDR3 in DNA: TGCGCCAGCAGCCAGAACGAAGGGGGACAGGGGGACTACGAGCAGTACTTC.

The V gene is TRBV5-4, the J gene TRBJ2-3; D perhaps matches TRBD2 (5 bases). Germline CDR1 is SGHNT and CDR2 is YYREEE (reference sequence). Deletions cut 5 bases from V and 0 bases from J, with 13 bases between. The CDR3 loop spans 15 amino acids. The CDR3 is CASRYSGTSTDTQYF. The CDR3, as DNA: TGTGCCAGCAGATACAGCGGTACTAGCACAGATACGCAGTATTTT.

The chain couples TRBV4-1 to TRBJ2-7; 7 bases are shared with TRBD2. The V gene's germline CDR1 is MGHRA and CDR2 YSYEKL. The V gene end was trimmed by 1 base and the J gene end by 4 bases; junction bases not matched to a gene: 10. This CDR3 comprises 16 residues. CDR3 amino acids: CASSQAGGGGMYEQYF. In DNA form, the CDR3 reads TGCGCCAGCAGCCAAGCTGGGGGGGGAGGGATGTACGAGCAGTACTTC.

The V call is TRBV4-3, the J call TRBJ2-1, with TRBD2 identical over 7 bases. The germline V gene encodes CDR1 LGHNA and CDR2 YSLEER. The V and J ends lost 0 bases and 6 bases, in that order; junction bases with no gene match: 8. The CDR3 totals 16 residues. The CDR3: CASSQDRAGRGNEQFF. The CDR3 region has the DNA TGCGCCAGCAGCCAAGATAGGGCTGGGAGGGGCAATGAGCAGTTCTTC.

V usage is TRBV5-3 and J usage is TRBJ1-2; maybe TRBD1 (6 bases). TRBV5-3 is an open reading frame, and its role is uncertain. This CDR3 is built from 15 residues. Trimming left V 5 bases short and J 8 bases short, with 22 bases between. The CDR3 bases are TGTGCCAGAAGGTGTTGGTGGGGGAACAGGGACGGCTACACCTTC. As protein: CARRCWWGNRDGYTF.

V gene TRBV18 combines with J gene TRBJ1-1, with D possibly being TRBD1 (5 bases). This CDR3 spans 14 amino acids. Germline lookup yields CDR1 KGHSH and CDR2 LQKENI. With 5 bases removed from V and 0 bases from J, the gap between germline ends came to 10 bases. The CDR3 here is CASSIQEMNTEAFF. The CDR3 DNA follows: TGTGCCAGCTCAATACAGGAGATGAACACTGAAGCTTTCTTT.

The rearrangement joins TRBV7-3 to TRBJ2-5; maybe TRBD1 (5 bases). The germline CDR1 and CDR2 sequences are SGHTA and FQGTGA. The CDR3 sequence is 15 residues long. V was clipped by 1 base and J by 2 bases, with 11 bases between them. CDR3 bases: TGTGCCAGCAGCTTAAGGGGCGCTGGGCAAGAGACCCAGTACTTC. This sequence encodes CASSLRGAGQETQYF.

The chain links TRBV4-3 to TRBJ2-1; possible D gene TRBD2, 5 bases. This CDR3 contains 16 residues. Germline V gene data show CDR1 as LGHNA and CDR2 as YSLEER. V was clipped by 0 bases and J by 1 base, with 10 bases between them. CDR3 coding DNA: TGCGCCAGCAGCCAAGAAGGCGGGTTATCCTACAATGAGCAGTTCTTC. This translates into CASSQEGGLSYNEQFF.

The chain links TRBV21-1 to TRBJ2-3; TRBD1, the D gene given by the table, was not confirmed from the DNA. TRBV21-1 is a pseudogene locus. CDR3 size: 17 residues. The CDR3 loop is CASRNGEGQGLEDTQYF. The CDR3 coding sequence is TGTGCCAGCCGCAATGGGGAGGGACAGGGGTTAGAAGATACGCAGTATTTT.

The chain joins TRBV5-1 to TRBJ2-5; the D gene is possibly TRBD1 (5 bases). Between the trimmed V and J ends, which lost 0 bases and 4 bases, there was a span of 10 bases. The germline V gene encodes CDR1 SGHRS and CDR2 YFSETQ. This CDR3 has 14 residues. CDR3 sequence (DNA): TGCGCCAGCAGCTTGGCACAGGCCTCAGAGACCCAGTACTTC. This translates into CASSLAQASETQYF.

The CDR3 loop is CASSQAKLGLLTGSGQPQHF. The CDR3 coding sequence is TGCGCCAGCAGCCAAGCGAAACTCGGACTTCTAACCGGGAGTGGTCAGCCCCAGCATTTT. V usage is TRBV4-1 and J usage is TRBJ1-5; unclear D gene. Trimming removed 1 base from V and 6 bases from J, with 28 bases in between. The germline V gene encodes CDR1 MGHRA and CDR2 YSYEKL. There are 20 residues in the CDR3.

In this sample, this clone turned up once. The rearrangement links TRBV15 to TRBJ2-5, with 9 nucleotides matching TRBD1. CDR3 length: 14 residues. Unmatched junction bases numbered 5, after V lost 6 bases and J lost 3 bases. Per the germline V gene, CDR1 is LNHNV and CDR2 is YYDKDF (reference sequence). In DNA form, the CDR3 reads TGTGCCACCAGACCGGGACAGGGTAAAGAGACCCAGTACTTC. It specifies CATRPGQGKETQYF. The full variable domain, completed using reference TRBV15 and TRBJ2-5, is DAMVIQNPRYQVTQFGKPVTLSCSQTLNHNVMYWYQQKSSQAPKLLFHYYDKDFNNEADTPDNFQSRRPNTSFCFLDIRSPGLGDTAMYLCATRPGQGKETQYFGPGTRLLVL.

The CDR3 bases are TGTGCCTGGAGTCCCCGGGGGGGGGAAAAACTGTTTTTT. Its translation is CAWSPRGGEKLFF. The chain is built from TRBV30 and TRBJ1-4; the D gene is possibly TRBD1 (5 bases). This CDR3 has 13 residues. Germline loops: CDR1 GTSNPN, CDR2 SVGIG (reference sequence). V lost 2 bases to trimming and J lost 8 bases, with 12 bases between them.

The chain is built from TRBV9 and TRBJ2-1; D possibly corresponds to TRBD1 (5 bases). This CDR3 has 14 residues. Trimming took 0 bases from V and 6 from J, leaving 10 bases between them. Germline V gene sequence: CDR1 SGDLS, CDR2 YYNGEE. CDR3 loop: CASSVEGRANEQFF. The CDR3 DNA reads TGTGCCAGCAGCGTAGAGGGCAGGGCCAATGAGCAGTTCTTC. Variable domain in full (rest from reference TRBV9 and TRBJ2-1): DSGVTQTPKHLITATGQRVTLRCSPRSGDLSVYWYQQSLDQGLQFLIQYYNGEERAKGNILERFSAQQFPDLHSELNLSSLELGDSALYFCASSVEGRANEQFFGPGTRLTVL.

CDR3 in DNA: TGCGCCAGCAGCTTCGGGGAATCCTACAATGAGCAGTTCTTC. This codes for CASSFGESYNEQFF. The V call is TRBV5-1, the J call TRBJ2-1; D is perhaps TRBD2 (5 bases). V was trimmed by 2 bases and J by 1 base, leaving 7 bases between them. The CDR3 totals 14 residues. Germline V gene data show CDR1 as SGHRS and CDR2 as YFSETQ.

J is TRBJ1-1 and V is TRBV5-1, with a tentative D call TRBD1 (6 bases). Germline V gene lookup returns CDR1 SGHRS and CDR2 YFSETQ. V was pared by 4 bases and J by 5 bases, with 18 bases between. The CDR3 loop spans 15 amino acids. Here the CDR3 DNA reads TGCGCCAGCAGCCCTCGAACAGGGATGAGTACTGAAGCTTTCTTT. As protein: CASSPRTGMSTEAFF.

The rearrangement links TRBV7-3 to TRBJ2-3; D possibly corresponds to TRBD2 (7 bases). Germline V gene sequence: CDR1 SGHTA, CDR2 FQGTGA. The CDR3 runs to 13 residues. V lost 6 bases and J lost 2, with 9 bases in between. CDR3 sequence reads: CASRRGPTDTQYF. The CDR3 nucleotides read TGTGCCAGCAGGCGGGGGCCCACAGATACGCAGTATTTT.

V is TRBV11-2 and J is TRBJ1-1; tentative D call: TRBD1 (5 bases). CDR3 length: 15 residues. The germline V and J ends were trimmed by 5 bases and 4 bases, with 17 bases remaining between them. CDR1 and CDR2 from the germline V gene are SGHAT and FQNNGV. CDR3 region: CASSTRGGFGTEAFF. The CDR3 DNA reads TGTGCCAGCAGCACAAGGGGTGGGTTCGGCACTGAAGCTTTCTTT.

This clone was picked up a small number of times. The chain links TRBV30 to TRBJ1-5; 7 bases agree with TRBD1. Germline V gives CDR1 GTSNPN, CDR2 SVGIG (reference sequence). CDR3 length equals 14 residues. Germline trimming cut 4 bases from V and 4 bases from J; bases unmatched to any gene: 7. The CDR3 DNA reads TGTGCCTGGAACCCGACAGGGAGGAATCAGCCCCAGCATTTT. It specifies CAWNPTGRNQPQHF. The full variable domain, in which reference TRBV30 and TRBJ1-5 provide the parts outside the CDR3, is SQTIHQWPATLVQPVGSPLSLECTVEGTSNPNLYWYRQAAGRGLQLLFYSVGIGQISSEVPQNLSASRPQDRQFILSSKKLLLSDSGFYLCAWNPTGRNQPQHFGDGTRLSIL.

This clone has only one observation. The chain recombines TRBV2 with TRBJ2-1, with 10 positions matching TRBD2. The J segment lost 4 bases and the V segment lost 6 bases, leaving 3 bases of the junction unmatched. Germline V gene lookup returns CDR1 SNHLY and CDR2 FYNNEI. This CDR3 has 14 amino acids. CDR3 in DNA: TGTGCCAGCAGAAGCGGGGGGGGATACAATGAGCAGTTCTTC. Translating gives CASRSGGGYNEQFF.